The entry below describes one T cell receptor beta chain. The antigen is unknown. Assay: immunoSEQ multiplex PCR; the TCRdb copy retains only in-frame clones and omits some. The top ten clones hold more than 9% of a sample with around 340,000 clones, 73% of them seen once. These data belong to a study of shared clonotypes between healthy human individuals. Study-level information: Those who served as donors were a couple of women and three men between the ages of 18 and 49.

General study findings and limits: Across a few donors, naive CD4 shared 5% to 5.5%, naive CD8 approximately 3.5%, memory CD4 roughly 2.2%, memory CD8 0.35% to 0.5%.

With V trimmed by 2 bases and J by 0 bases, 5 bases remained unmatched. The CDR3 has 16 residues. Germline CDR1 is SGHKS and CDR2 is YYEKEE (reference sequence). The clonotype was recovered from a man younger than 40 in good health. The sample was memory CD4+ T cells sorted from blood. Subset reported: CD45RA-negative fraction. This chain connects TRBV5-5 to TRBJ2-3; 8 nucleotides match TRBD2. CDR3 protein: CASSLYSGTSTDTQYF. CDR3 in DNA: TGTGCCAGCAGCTTATATAGCGGGACTAGCACAGATACGCAGTATTTT.